This T cell receptor (beta chain) was retrieved from a study of blood T cell repertoires in COVID-19. The overall study: From T cells, B-cell-depleted T cells, or PBMCs came the material, which was cDNA or gDNA.

Per the study methods: Nucleated cell counts were estimated from reference gene primer amplification. TCRdb's table, derived via immunoSEQ multiplex PCR, lists solely in-frame clones and lacks some. The D gene and trimming were derived from the DNA, and the V and J assignments and clone size from that table. Among some 300,000 clones listed, over 85% were seen once. V was clipped by 1 base and J by 0 bases, with 10 bases between them. The CDR3 is made up of 15 amino acids. Germline-derived CDR1 and CDR2 are SNHLY and FYNNEI. Sequencing input: peripheral blood. The receptor's source is a woman in her twenties or thirties with COVID-19, enrolled during active disease. V is TRBV2 and J is TRBJ2-7; D gene uncertain. CDR3 DNA: TGTGCCAGCAGTGAAGTAGAACGGAGCTCCTACGAGCAGTACTTC. Translated, it gives CASSEVERSSYEQYF.